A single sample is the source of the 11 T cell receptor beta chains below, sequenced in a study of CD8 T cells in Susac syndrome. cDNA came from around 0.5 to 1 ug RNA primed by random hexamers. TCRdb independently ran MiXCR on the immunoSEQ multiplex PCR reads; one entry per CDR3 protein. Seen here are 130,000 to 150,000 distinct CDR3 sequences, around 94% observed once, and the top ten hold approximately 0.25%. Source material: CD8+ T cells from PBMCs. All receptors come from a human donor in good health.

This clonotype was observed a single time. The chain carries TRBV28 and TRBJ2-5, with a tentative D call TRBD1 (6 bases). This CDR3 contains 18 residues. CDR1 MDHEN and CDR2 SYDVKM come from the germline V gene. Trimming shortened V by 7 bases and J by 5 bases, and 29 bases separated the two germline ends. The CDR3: CASTTPANRDMGRETQYF. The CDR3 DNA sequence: TGTGCCAGCACTACTCCAGCAAACCGGGACATGGGTAGGGAGACCCAGTACTTC.

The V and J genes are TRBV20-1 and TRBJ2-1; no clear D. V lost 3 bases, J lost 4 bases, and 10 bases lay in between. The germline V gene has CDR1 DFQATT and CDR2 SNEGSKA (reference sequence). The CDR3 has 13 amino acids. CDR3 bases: TGCAGTGCTAGCTGGTCTGATTACAATGAGCAGTTCTTC. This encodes CSASWSDYNEQFF.

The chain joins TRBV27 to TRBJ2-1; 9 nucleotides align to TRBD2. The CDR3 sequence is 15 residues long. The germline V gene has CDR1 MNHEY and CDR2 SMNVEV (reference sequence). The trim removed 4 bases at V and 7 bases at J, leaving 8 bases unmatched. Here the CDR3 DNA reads TGTGCCAGCAGTTATCAGGGACTAGCTGGAAATGAGCAGTTCTTC. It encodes CASSYQGLAGNEQFF.

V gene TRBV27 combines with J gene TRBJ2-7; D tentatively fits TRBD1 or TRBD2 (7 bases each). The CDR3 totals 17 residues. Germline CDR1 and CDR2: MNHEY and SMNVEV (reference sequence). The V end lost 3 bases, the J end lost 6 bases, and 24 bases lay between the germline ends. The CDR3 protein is CASSFSGDSGALFEQYF. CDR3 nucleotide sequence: TGTGCCAGCAGTTTTTCAGGGGACAGCGGGGCTCTTTTCGAGCAGTACTTC.

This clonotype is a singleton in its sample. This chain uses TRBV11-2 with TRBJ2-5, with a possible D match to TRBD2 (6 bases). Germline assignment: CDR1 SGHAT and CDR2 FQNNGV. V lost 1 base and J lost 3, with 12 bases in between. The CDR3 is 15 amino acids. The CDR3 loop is CASSLGASEKETQYF. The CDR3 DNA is TGTGCCAGCAGCTTAGGGGCTAGCGAGAAAGAGACCCAGTACTTC.

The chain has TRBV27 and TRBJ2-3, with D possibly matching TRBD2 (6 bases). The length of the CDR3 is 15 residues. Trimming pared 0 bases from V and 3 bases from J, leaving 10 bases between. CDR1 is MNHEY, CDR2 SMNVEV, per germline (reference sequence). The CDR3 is CASSLSGGGTDTQYF. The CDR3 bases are TGTGCCAGCAGTTTATCCGGCGGAGGGACAGATACGCAGTATTTT.

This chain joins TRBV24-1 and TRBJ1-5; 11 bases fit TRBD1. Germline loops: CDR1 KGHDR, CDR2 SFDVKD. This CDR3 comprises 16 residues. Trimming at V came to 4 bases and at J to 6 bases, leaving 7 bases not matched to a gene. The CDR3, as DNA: TGTGCCACCAGTGACTCGGACAGGGGGCAGGGTCAGCCCCAGCATTTT. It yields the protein CATSDSDRGQGQPQHF.

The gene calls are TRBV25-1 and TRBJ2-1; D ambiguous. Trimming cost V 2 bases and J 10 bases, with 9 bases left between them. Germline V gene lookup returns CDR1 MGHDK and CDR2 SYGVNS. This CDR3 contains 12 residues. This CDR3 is CASSENKEEQFF. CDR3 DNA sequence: TGTGCCAGCAGTGAAAATAAGGAAGAGCAGTTCTTC.

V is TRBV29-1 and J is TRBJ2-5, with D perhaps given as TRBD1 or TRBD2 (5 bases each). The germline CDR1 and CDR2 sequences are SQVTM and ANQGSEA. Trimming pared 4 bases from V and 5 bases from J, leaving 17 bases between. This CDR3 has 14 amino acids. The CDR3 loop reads CSVVGDGEVETQYF. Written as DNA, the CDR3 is TGCAGCGTTGTGGGGGATGGGGAAGTGGAGACCCAGTACTTC.

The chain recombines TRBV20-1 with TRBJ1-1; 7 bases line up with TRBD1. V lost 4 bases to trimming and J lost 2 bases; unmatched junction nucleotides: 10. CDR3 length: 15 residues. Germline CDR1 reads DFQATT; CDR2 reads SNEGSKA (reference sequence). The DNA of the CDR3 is TGCAGTGCTACAGGGGGGCTCCTCTACAACACTGAAGCTTTCTTT. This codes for CSATGGLLYNTEAFF.

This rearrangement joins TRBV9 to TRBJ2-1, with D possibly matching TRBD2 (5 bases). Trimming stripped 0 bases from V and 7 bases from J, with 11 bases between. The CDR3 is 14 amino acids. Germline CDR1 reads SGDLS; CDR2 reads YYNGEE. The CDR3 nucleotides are TGTGCCAGCAGCGTAGAGGATAGCGTAAATGAGCAGTTCTTC. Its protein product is CASSVEDSVNEQFF.